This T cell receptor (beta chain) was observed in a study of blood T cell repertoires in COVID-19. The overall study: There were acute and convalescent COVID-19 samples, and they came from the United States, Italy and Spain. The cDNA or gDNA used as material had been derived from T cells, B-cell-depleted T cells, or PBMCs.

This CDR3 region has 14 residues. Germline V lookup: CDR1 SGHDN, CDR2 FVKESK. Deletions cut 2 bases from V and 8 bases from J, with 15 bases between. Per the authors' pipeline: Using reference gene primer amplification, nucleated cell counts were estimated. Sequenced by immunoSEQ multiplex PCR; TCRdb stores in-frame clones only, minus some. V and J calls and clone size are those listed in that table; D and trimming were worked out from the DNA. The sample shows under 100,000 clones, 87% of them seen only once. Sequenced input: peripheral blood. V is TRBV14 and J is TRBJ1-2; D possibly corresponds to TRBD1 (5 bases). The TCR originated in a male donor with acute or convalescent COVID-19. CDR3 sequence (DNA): TGTGCCAGCAGCCAACTGGCGGGGGGTGGAGGCTACACCTTC. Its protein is CASSQLAGGGGYTF.